These T cell receptor beta chains were read from a single sample in a study of blood T cell repertoires in COVID-19. Sequencing used immunoSEQ multiplex PCR; TCRdb keeps in-frame clones, though not all of them. The data hold 100,000 to 150,000 clones, with around four fifths observed a single time. Sequencing was carried out using PBMCs or T cells enriched from blood (not recorded which). The receptors here all came from a man aged 40-55 years with acute COVID-19. The CDR3 runs from the conserved cysteine through the conserved F or W. A D gene is named only where the DNA matches it firmly. Size tells how often a clone was seen (once, few, many) or the class of an expanded clone, and some rows leave it out.

size	D	V	J	CDR3
NA	NA	TRBV10-1	TRBJ1-1	CASSGGRGNTEAFF
NA	TRBD2	TRBV6-2/TRBV6-3	TRBJ2-7	CASSYSGTSGSRLEQYF
NA	TRBD2	TRBV7-9	TRBJ2-3	CASSLIAGIIGTQYF
NA	NA	TRBV27	TRBJ2-7	CASRYTEAYEQYF
NA	NA	TRBV11-2	TRBJ2-7	CASSPDYPPHYEQYF
NA	TRBD1	TRBV20-1	TRBJ2-7	CSASKTGGFYEQYF
NA	NA	TRBV6-5	TRBJ1-1	CASTDPHRNTEAFF
NA	TRBD1	TRBV24-1	TRBJ2-3	CATSDFGTGSTDTQYF
NA	NA	TRBV19	TRBJ2-1	CASSTTYRAGQFF
few	TRBD1	TRBV29-1	TRBJ2-7	CSARDRGDEQYF
NA	TRBD1	TRBV2	TRBJ1-6	CASSERDSNSPLHF
NA	TRBD1	TRBV7-3	TRBJ1-1	CASSLAGTGKGNTEAFF
NA	TRBD1	TRBV5-1	TRBJ2-7	CASSLGGQGYNEQYF
NA	NA	TRBV6-5	TRBJ2-7	CASSYSKGLYEQYF
NA	NA	TRBV6-5	TRBJ2-7	CASSTPRGYEQYF
NA	TRBD1	TRBV11-3	TRBJ2-1	CASSLTGGPTYNEQFF
NA	NA	TRBV9	TRBJ2-2	CASSAGVNTGELFF
medium-sized	NA	TRBV14	TRBJ1-6	CASSHLGGEWNSPLHF
NA	NA	TRBV6-6	TRBJ2-1	CASSSQEGGNEQFF
NA	NA	TRBV3-1/TRBV3-2	TRBJ2-7	CASSQEYLQQYF
once	TRBD1	TRBV4-2	TRBJ1-5	CASSLLQGDAYQPQHF
NA	TRBD1	TRBV30	TRBJ2-6	CAWSVNRGRPGANVLTF
NA	NA	TRBV7-9	TRBJ1-6	CASSSGVNSSPLHF
NA	NA	TRBV6-5	TRBJ2-5	CASSPPGIVETQYF
NA	TRBD2	TRBV7-3	TRBJ2-2	CASSRTSGTGELFF
NA	TRBD1	TRBV7-9	TRBJ1-2	CASSLQGAQSRGYTF
NA	TRBD1	TRBV12-5	TRBJ2-7	CASGLGQGVREQYF
NA	NA	TRBV7-7	TRBJ2-1	CASSPSGYEQFF
NA	TRBD1	TRBV7-3	TRBJ1-2	CASSFGQGALGGYTF
NA	TRBD2	TRBV2	TRBJ2-5	CASTLAGGPGETQYF
NA	NA	TRBV7-2	TRBJ2-5	CASSQGQETQYF
NA	NA	TRBV7-6	TRBJ1-3	CASSLGTAISGNTIYF
NA	NA	TRBV2	TRBJ2-7	CASRPNGGPEQYF
few	TRBD1	TRBV7-9	TRBJ2-1	CASSSRTGPFYNEQFF
NA	TRBD1	TRBV2	TRBJ1-1	CASSDPGQGPNTEAFF
NA	TRBD1	TRBV5-6	TRBJ2-2	CASSATGKGTGELFF
NA	TRBD1	TRBV6-5	TRBJ2-1	CASRRGQYNEQFF
NA	TRBD2	TRBV7-2	TRBJ2-5	CASSLGAGAGGIQETQYF
NA	TRBD1	TRBV9	TRBJ1-5	CASSGGQGNEPQHF
NA	NA	TRBV7-9	TRBJ2-3	CASSLGASSTDTQYF
NA	TRBD1	TRBV7-9	TRBJ2-1	CASSAPGTGGSNEQFF
NA	NA	TRBV27	TRBJ2-5	CASSLRLAGETQYF
NA	NA	TRBV21-1	TRBJ2-5	CASSKGPPKAGAGETQYF
NA	TRBD2	TRBV5-5	TRBJ2-1	CASSSPRTSGSNEQFF
NA	TRBD1	TRBV20-1	TRBJ1-1	CSAPTGNGAFF
NA	NA	TRBV20-1	TRBJ2-7	CSATPRHEQYF
NA	TRBD1	TRBV27	TRBJ2-7	CASSLKTGTYEQYF
NA	NA	TRBV5-6	TRBJ1-1	CASSLGTEYTEAFF
few	TRBD1	TRBV27	TRBJ1-5	CASRQGARQPQHF
NA	NA	TRBV24-1	TRBJ1-1	CATSAQGTEAFF
NA	NA	TRBV7-9	TRBJ1-1	CASSLSGDMNTEAFF
NA	TRBD2	TRBV7-2	TRBJ2-7	CASSSGTSGSYEQYF
NA	TRBD1	TRBV7-9	TRBJ1-1	CASSLSGTAFEAFF